The T cell receptor (beta chain) described here comes from a study of T cells in Graves' hyperthyroidism and ophthalmopathy. Amplified regions were TCR beta CDR3 sequences from RNA transcripts. The HTBI primer set was used in a first-round RT-PCR of the TCR CDR3. TCRdb reanalysed the multiplex PCR reads using MiXCR and keeps one entry per CDR3 protein. The table has approximately 640,000 distinct CDR3 sequences, around 16% seen once; the top ten hold 3.5% to 4%. Study outcomes and limitations: In blood, most of the thyroid clonotypes expanded above 0.001 were also present.

Remarks on this clonotype: As yet, its antigen is unknown.

Diagnoses were established using clinical symptoms, serum thyroxine and TRAb, thyroid ultrasound and orbital computed tomography. The receptor was isolated from a woman aged 25 to 39 with Graves' hyperthyroidism. The specimen was blood.

CDR3 sequence: CATSGSADYEQYF. The CDR3 DNA sequence: TGTGCCACCAGTGGCTCGGCGGACTACGAGCAGTACTTC. The chain employs TRBV24-1 and TRBJ2-7; D gene uncertain. V was pared by 5 bases and J by 3 bases, with 10 bases between. Looked up from germline, CDR1 is KGHDR and CDR2 is SFDVKD. The CDR3 is 13 residues long.